The 15 T cell receptor beta chains given below trace back to one sample, sequenced in a study of T cell repertoires in cytomegalovirus infection. TCRdb reprocessed the reads via MiXCR and lists one record per CDR3 protein. The sample contains 150,000 to 200,000 distinct CDR3 sequences, around an eighth of which appear only once. Sequenced material: PBMCs. The receptors were sampled from a human donor in good health (CMV status not recorded). Some clones in this sample may be carry-over from other donors' samples.

Ten or more counts support this clonotype. The chain is built from TRBV2 and TRBJ2-1; D not resolved. This CDR3 comprises 12 residues. Trimming left V 11 bases short and J 10 bases short, with 18 bases between. Germline values: CDR1 SNHLY, CDR2 FYNNEI. CDR3 loop: CARETSEGEQFF. For the CDR3, the DNA is TGTGCCCGCGAGACTTCCGAAGGGGAGCAGTTCTTC.

This clonotype was seen repeatedly, ten times or more. The chain recombines TRBV28 with TRBJ2-7; D is undetermined. This CDR3 is built from 13 residues. Trimming stripped 5 bases from V and 0 bases from J, with 8 bases between. Germline CDR1 and CDR2: MDHEN and SYDVKM. CDR3: CASSPRPSYEQYF. CDR3 in DNA: TGTGCCAGCAGTCCTCGGCCCTCCTACGAGCAGTACTTC.

This clonotype was seen at least ten times. The genes are TRBV7-3 and TRBJ2-1; 8 bases are a match to TRBD2. V trimming: 4 bases; J trimming: 7 bases; junction bases outside the gene matches: 15. The CDR3 totals 17 residues. Germline CDR1 and CDR2: SGHTA and FQGTGA. The chain's CDR3 is CASSSLTSGRWTNEQFF. Written as DNA, the CDR3 is TGTGCCAGCAGCTCCCTAACCAGCGGGAGATGGACGAATGAGCAGTTCTTC.

Details on this clonotype: At one end the junction does not follow the germline gene, possibly because of a read error. The chain recombines TRBV15 with TRBJ2-7; 8 bases match TRBD2. Germline loops: CDR1 LNHNV, CDR2 YYDKDF (reference sequence). This CDR3 has 14 amino acids. In DNA, the CDR3 is TGTGCCACGAGCACGGGGGGGCTTATCTACGAGCAGTACTTC. It codes for CATSTGGLIYEQYF. The full variable domain, its missing parts supplied by reference TRBV15 and TRBJ2-7, is DAMVIQNPRYQVTQFGKPVTLSCSQTLNHNVMYWYQQKSSQAPKLLFHYYDKDFNNEADTPDNFQSRRPNTSFCFLDIRSPGLGDTAMYLCATSTGGLIYEQYFGPGTRLTVT.

The V and J genes are TRBV2 and TRBJ1-5; D is unclear. CDR1 and CDR2 from the germline V gene are SNHLY and FYNNEI. The V gene lost 6 bases and the J gene lost 2 bases, with 8 bases spanning the gap. The CDR3 has 13 amino acids. DNA of the CDR3: TGTGCCAGCAGAGGCTGGGGCAATCAGCCCCAGCATTTT. Residues: CASRGWGNQPQHF.

A note on this clonotype: One junction end disagrees with the germline gene, perhaps due to a read error. The genes are TRBV28 and TRBJ1-2; perhaps TRBD1 as D (6 bases). This CDR3 is built from 12 residues. Germline V gives CDR1 MDHEN, CDR2 SYDVKM. Written as DNA, the CDR3 is TGTGCCAGCAGTCCAGGGGACTATGGCTTCACCTTC. Translation: CASSPGDYGFTF.

This clonotype was found many times. The chain links TRBV7-8 to TRBJ2-7, with 7 nucleotides matching TRBD1. The CDR3 length is 13 residues. The germline CDR1 and CDR2 sequences are SGHVS and FQNEAQ. Germline trimming cut 7 bases from V and 2 bases from J; bases unmatched to any gene: 5. The CDR3 DNA follows: TGTGCCAGCATAGGACAGGTCGCCTACGAGCAGTACTTC. Translation gives CASIGQVAYEQYF.

V usage is TRBV6-2 or TRBV6-3 and J usage is TRBJ2-1; D ambiguous. CDR1 and CDR2 from the germline V gene are MNHEY and SVGEGT. Trimming took 2 bases from V and 0 from J, leaving 11 bases between them. The CDR3 covers 16 residues. The CDR3 nucleotides read TGTGCCAGCAGTTACCGTCGTGCCAGCTCCTACAATGAGCAGTTCTTC. This codes for CASSYRRASSYNEQFF.

This clonotype was seen repeatedly, ten times or more. The gene calls are TRBV12-3 or TRBV12-4 and TRBJ2-2; D gene ambiguous. This CDR3 contains 13 residues. V was clipped by 3 bases and J by 6 bases, with 8 bases between them. The CDR3 bases are TGTGCCAGCAGTTTTAAGGTTGCCGGGGAGCTGTTTTTT. Its translation is CASSFKVAGELFF.

This rearrangement joins TRBV19 to TRBJ2-1; no clear D gene. The CDR3 length is 10 residues. Germline V gene lookup returns CDR1 LNHDA and CDR2 SQIVND (reference sequence). V lost 8 bases and J 9 bases, leaving 8 bases between the germline ends. As DNA, the CDR3 is TGTGCCAGTGGGTTGGGTGAGCAGTTCTTC. It specifies CASGLGEQFF.

Ten or more counts support this clonotype. This chain uses TRBV27 with TRBJ2-7, with D possibly matching TRBD1 (6 bases). The CDR3 is made up of 15 amino acids. Trimming removed 1 base from V and 4 bases from J, with 14 bases in between. Germline V gene sequence: CDR1 MNHEY, CDR2 SMNVEV (reference sequence). CDR3 nucleotides: TGTGCCAGCAGTTTATGGTCAGGGGCTATGTACGAGCAGTACTTC. It is translated as CASSLWSGAMYEQYF.

The sample holds a few counts of this clonotype. This chain links TRBV18 with TRBJ1-1; the match to TRBD1 covers 7 bases. Germline V gene data show CDR1 as KGHSH and CDR2 as LQKENI. Trimming cost V 2 bases and J 4 bases; bases outside gene matches: 4. The CDR3 loop spans 14 amino acids. CDR3 sequence (DNA): TGTGCCAGCTCACCAGCTACAGGGGCCACTGAAGCTTTCTTT. It translates to CASSPATGATEAFF.

This clonotype occurred a few times. The gene calls are TRBV2 and TRBJ1-1; D perhaps matches TRBD1 (5 bases). Germline CDR1 and CDR2: SNHLY and FYNNEI. The CDR3 length is 14 residues. V dropped 5 bases and J dropped 3 bases, with 13 bases sitting between them. CDR3 region: CASSLDGTDTEAFF. The DNA for the CDR3 is TGTGCCAGCAGTCTGGACGGGACGGACACTGAAGCTTTCTTT.

This sequence joins TRBV12-5 and TRBJ2-7; the D gene is possibly TRBD1 (6 bases). The germline V gene encodes CDR1 LGHNT and CDR2 FRNRAP. The CDR3 extends over 12 amino acids. The V end was cut by 7 bases, the J end by 4 bases, with 11 bases between. The CDR3 sequence is CASAQRGYEQYF. CDR3 in DNA: TGTGCTAGTGCCCAGAGGGGGTACGAGCAGTACTTC.

The chain links TRBV27 to TRBJ1-2, with 7 bases aligning to TRBD1. Germline-derived CDR1 and CDR2 are MNHEY and SMNVEV (reference sequence). With V trimmed by 2 bases and J by 7 bases, 7 bases remained unmatched. The CDR3 has 14 residues. The CDR3 protein is CASSLIGDSFGYTF. CDR3 nucleotide sequence: TGTGCCAGCAGTTTAATTGGGGACAGTTTTGGCTACACCTTC.